Listed here are 8 T cell receptor beta chains from one sample, sequenced in a study of T cells in Graves' hyperthyroidism and ophthalmopathy. Template material for amplifying TCR beta CDR3 regions consisted of RNA transcripts. Carried out on the TCR CDR3, a first-round RT-PCR used the HTBI primer set. A single record per CDR3 protein comes from TCRdb applying MiXCR to the multiplex PCR reads. The sample comprises about 610,000 distinct CDR3 sequences, about 15% of which are singletons, and 4% to 5.5% rests with the top ten. What was sequenced was blood. These receptors originate from a woman aged 40-49 years with Graves' ophthalmopathy.

Many counts were recorded for this clonotype. Possible read error: a much larger clone is one base away. The chain links TRBV2 to TRBJ2-7; possible D gene TRBD1, 6 bases. CDR1 and CDR2 (germline): SNHLY, FYNNEI. The germline V and J ends were trimmed by 3 bases and 4 bases, with 7 bases remaining between them. There are 12 residues in the CDR3. The CDR3 reads CASSDQGYEQYF. CDR3 sequence (DNA): TGTGCCAGCAGTGATCAGGGGTACGAGCAGTACTTC.

V usage is TRBV4-2 and J usage is TRBJ2-7; perhaps TRBD1 as D (5 bases). The germline V gene encodes CDR1 LGHNA and CDR2 YNFKEQ. This CDR3 comprises 15 residues. Trimming took off 0 bases at V and 3 bases at J, with 12 bases between the two ends. CDR3 region: CASSQDPQGGYEQYF. DNA for the CDR3: TGTGCCAGCAGCCAAGACCCCCAGGGCGGCTACGAGCAGTACTTC.

This clonotype was picked up many times. The chain is built from TRBV7-9 and TRBJ2-5; D gene unclear. Germline V gene data show CDR1 as SEHNR and CDR2 as FQNEAQ (reference sequence). This CDR3 has 12 residues. The V and J ends lost 0 bases and 5 bases respectively, with 4 bases between them. The CDR3 loop reads CASSLAAETQYF. The DNA of the CDR3 is TGTGCCAGCAGCTTAGCCGCCGAGACCCAGTACTTC.

This clonotype has at least ten counts. The rearrangement uses TRBV12-3 or TRBV12-4 and TRBJ2-5, with 8 bases matching TRBD1. The CDR3 contains 15 residues. Trimming at V came to 4 bases and at J to 1 base, leaving 5 bases not matched to a gene. DNA for the CDR3: TGTGCCAGCAGTTCACAGGGGGAAGCCCAAGAGACCCAGTACTTC. Residues: CASSSQGEAQETQYF.

In its sample, this clonotype was seen many times. This chain connects TRBV5-1 to TRBJ2-7, with D unclear. Germline CDR1 and CDR2: SGHRS and YFSETQ. The CDR3 runs 16 residues. V lost 0 bases, J lost 6 bases, and 19 bases lay in between. CDR3 residues: CASSLEADPTLSEQYF. The CDR3, as DNA: TGCGCCAGCAGCTTGGAGGCAGACCCCACGTTAAGCGAGCAGTACTTC.

In its sample, this clonotype was seen many times. The chain joins TRBV2 to TRBJ1-1; a possible D gene is TRBD1 (6 bases). From germline, CDR1 is SNHLY and CDR2 FYNNEI. The CDR3 covers 15 residues. Trimming removed 7 bases from V and 0 bases from J, with 15 bases in between. The CDR3 loop is CASTLEGQVNTEAFF. The CDR3 DNA reads as TGTGCCAGCACCCTAGAGGGACAAGTGAACACTGAAGCTTTCTTT.

This clonotype was seen at least ten times. This chain connects TRBV29-1 to TRBJ2-5; D might be TRBD1 or TRBD2, each matching 7 bases. CDR1 is SQVTM and CDR2 is ANQGSEA in the germline V gene. This CDR3 comprises 15 residues. V was clipped by 8 bases and J by 5 bases, with 24 bases between them. The CDR3 sequence is CSTPDRARGGETQYF. CDR3 DNA sequence: TGCAGCACCCCTGACAGGGCCAGGGGAGGGGAGACCCAGTACTTC.

V gene TRBV12-3 or TRBV12-4 combines with J gene TRBJ1-5; D gene ambiguous. Deletions cut 6 bases from V and 0 bases from J, with 12 bases between. The CDR3 loop spans 15 amino acids. CDR3 amino acids: CASRLDVNSNQPQHF. CDR3 in DNA: TGTGCCAGCAGATTGGACGTCAATAGCAATCAGCCCCAGCATTTT.